The 30 T cell receptor beta chains in this list originate from one sample, sequenced in a study of identical twins. TCRdb itself ran the 5' RACE reads through MiXCR, one entry per CDR3 protein. The sample lists approximately 260,000 distinct CDR3 sequences, roughly 8% seen once, with 3% in the top ten. The sample also formed part of further work on yellow fever vaccine responses in identical twins.

Sequenced sample: CD8+ T cells sorted from blood. These receptor sequences come from a woman aged 18-29 years in good health.

This rearrangement joins TRBV5-1 to TRBJ2-7; the D call may be TRBD1 or TRBD2 (5 bases each). Trimming cost V 0 bases and J 4 bases, with 17 bases left between them. The CDR3 runs to 16 residues. In germline, CDR1 is SGHRS, CDR2 YFSETQ. CDR3 residues: CASSLGVREEGYEQYF. CDR3 nucleotides: TGCGCCAGCAGCTTGGGGGTCCGGGAAGAGGGGTACGAGCAGTACTTC.

This chain joins TRBV30 and TRBJ1-5; TRBD1 agrees at 7 bases. Looked up from germline, CDR1 is GTSNPN and CDR2 is SVGIG (reference sequence). The CDR3 is made up of 13 amino acids. V gave up 0 bases and J gave up 6 bases; unmatched junction bases: 2. The CDR3 nucleotides are TGTGCCTGGAGTGTACAGGGGTCTCAGCCCCAGCATTTT. Amino acid sequence: CAWSVQGSQPQHF.

This clonotype turned up a few times. This chain connects TRBV20-1 to TRBJ2-1; 9 bases match TRBD2. Germline loops: CDR1 DFQATT, CDR2 SNEGSKA (reference sequence). J gave up 7 bases and V 6 bases, and 16 bases lay outside the gene matches. The CDR3 runs 16 residues. The CDR3 DNA reads as TGCAGTGCCCCGAACTTAGCGGGAGTCTTAAAAAATGAGCAGTTCTTC. Its protein is CSAPNLAGVLKNEQFF.

This clonotype has a handful of counts. The chain has TRBV6-2 or TRBV6-3 and TRBJ1-1; D unresolved. Germline CDR1 and CDR2: MNHEY and SVGEGT. Trimming removed 10 bases from V and 1 base from J, with 10 bases in between. CDR3 length: 12 residues. The CDR3 here is CATSGWNTEAFF. The CDR3 region has the DNA TGTGCCACCTCCGGGTGGAACACTGAAGCTTTCTTT.

Only a few counts were recorded for this clonotype. This rearrangement joins TRBV7-3 to TRBJ2-2, with D unresolved. V shed 2 bases and J shed 6 bases, with 19 bases lying between them. The CDR3 has 17 residues. Germline assignment: CDR1 SGHTA and CDR2 FQGTGA. The CDR3 reads CASSLYGVAAQPGELFF. Written as DNA, the CDR3 is TGTGCCAGCAGCTTATACGGTGTGGCTGCACAGCCCGGGGAGCTGTTTTTT.

In its sample, this clonotype was seen many times. This chain connects TRBV20-1 to TRBJ2-3; D gene uncertain. V lost 0 bases and J 4 bases, leaving 17 bases between the germline ends. Germline V CDR1 and CDR2: DFQATT, SNEGSKA (reference sequence). CDR3 length: 16 amino acids. The CDR3 bases are TGCAGTGCTAGAGATTTAAGGCACGACCGAGCAGATACGCAGTATTTT. It codes for CSARDLRHDRADTQYF.

V and J are TRBV6-1 and TRBJ2-7, with 12 nucleotides matching TRBD2. The CDR3 has 14 residues. From germline, CDR1 is MNHNS and CDR2 SASEGT. The junction had 6 bases not matched to a gene; V was cut back by 7 bases and J by 5 bases. The CDR3 DNA reads as TGTGCCAGCAACCTAGCGGGGGGGCTCGACGAGCAGTACTTC. This translates into CASNLAGGLDEQYF.

The CDR3 DNA sequence: TGCGCCAGCAGCCAAGAACAGGCCGACTATGGCTACACCTTC. This encodes CASSQEQADYGYTF. The chain has TRBV4-1 and TRBJ1-2; D might be TRBD1 (5 bases). V was cut by 0 bases and J by 3 bases, with 8 bases left in between. CDR3 length equals 14 residues. Germline V gene data show CDR1 as MGHRA and CDR2 as YSYEKL.

This clonotype was counted at least ten times. The rearrangement uses TRBV10-3 and TRBJ2-1, with TRBD2 matching 15 bases. Germline assignment: CDR1 ENHRY and CDR2 SYGVKD. The J segment lost 12 bases and the V segment lost 2 bases, leaving 5 bases of the junction unmatched. CDR3 length: 15 amino acids. The CDR3 reads CAISELKGLAGGQFF. The CDR3 nucleotides are TGTGCCATCAGTGAGCTAAAGGGACTAGCGGGAGGGCAGTTCTTC.

The CDR3 sequence: CASSRGQPSYNEQFF. The CDR3 bases are TGTGCCAGCAGCCGGGGACAGCCTTCCTACAATGAGCAGTTCTTC. This rearrangement joins TRBV28 to TRBJ2-1; 7 nucleotides match TRBD1. Trimming at V came to 6 bases and at J to 1 base, leaving 6 bases not matched to a gene. Germline values: CDR1 MDHEN, CDR2 SYDVKM. The CDR3 contains 15 residues.

This clonotype was seen ten or more times. CDR3 amino acids: CASSQEGVLVSDTQYF. The CDR3 nucleotides read TGCGCCAGCAGCCAAGAAGGGGTATTAGTCTCAGATACGCAGTATTTT. The J gene is TRBJ2-3, the V gene TRBV4-3, with a tentative D call TRBD1 (5 bases). This CDR3 comprises 16 residues. The ends were cut back, 0 bases at V and 4 bases at J, with 14 bases in the middle. Germline V gives CDR1 LGHNA, CDR2 YSLEER.

The V and J genes are TRBV5-1 and TRBJ2-5, with D perhaps matching TRBD1 (6 bases). Germline V gene sequence: CDR1 SGHRS, CDR2 YFSETQ. This CDR3 comprises 15 residues. V lost 0 bases and J lost 5, with 14 bases in between. CDR3 residues: CASSLEQGPLETQYF. The CDR3 nucleotides read TGCGCCAGCAGCTTGGAACAGGGACCGTTGGAGACCCAGTACTTC.

This clonotype was seen repeatedly, ten times or more. The rearrangement joins TRBV20-1 to TRBJ2-7; D might be TRBD1 (5 bases). CDR1 and CDR2 (germline): DFQATT, SNEGSKA (reference sequence). Trimming pared 0 bases from V and 3 bases from J, leaving 9 bases between. The CDR3 extends over 13 amino acids. The CDR3 bases are TGCAGTGCTAGAGAGGCAGGGAACTACGAGCAGTACTTC. Its protein is CSAREAGNYEQYF.

Many counts were recorded for this clonotype. This chain links TRBV20-1 with TRBJ2-5, with TRBD1 identical over 9 bases. The CDR3 is made up of 15 amino acids. V dropped 4 bases and J dropped 5; count of bases not matched to a gene: 11. From germline, CDR1 is DFQATT and CDR2 SNEGSKA (reference sequence). The CDR3 loop reads CSAMDRGGPGETQYF. In DNA, the CDR3 is TGCAGTGCTATGGACAGGGGAGGCCCCGGGGAGACCCAGTACTTC.

This clonotype has ten or more counts. The gene calls are TRBV29-1 and TRBJ1-1; D remains ambiguous. V lost 0 bases and J 11 bases, leaving 16 bases between the germline ends. This CDR3 contains 13 residues. From germline, CDR1 is SQVTM and CDR2 ANQGSEA. In DNA, the CDR3 is TGCAGCGTTGAAGATCTAGACGCAGGCTCGGCTTTCTTT. Amino acid sequence: CSVEDLDAGSAFF.

This clonotype was seen many times. The chain joins TRBV12-3 or TRBV12-4 to TRBJ2-7; TRBD1 agrees at 7 bases. This CDR3 spans 14 amino acids. The V and J ends lost 6 bases and 5 bases, in that order; junction bases with no gene match: 10. This CDR3 is CASRSTGVAHEQYF. Written as DNA, the CDR3 is TGTGCCAGCAGGTCTACAGGGGTGGCCCACGAGCAGTACTTC.

V usage is TRBV7-9 and J usage is TRBJ2-7; 9 bases are a match to TRBD1. Germline loops: CDR1 SEHNR, CDR2 FQNEAQ (reference sequence). The CDR3 covers 14 residues. The V gene end was trimmed by 0 bases and the J gene end by 5 bases; junction bases not matched to a gene: 2. In nucleotides, the CDR3 is TGTGCCAGCAGCTTAGCCACAGGGGGCGACGAGCAGTACTTC. Its translation: CASSLATGGDEQYF.

This clonotype was recorded at least ten times. This chain uses TRBV11-2 with TRBJ2-1; D is uncertain. With 5 bases removed from V and 3 bases from J, the gap between germline ends came to 26 bases. In germline, CDR1 is SGHAT, CDR2 FQNNGV. The CDR3 spans 19 residues. CDR3 loop: CASSTNPDRAGPFYNEQFF. CDR3 bases: TGTGCCAGCAGCACAAATCCGGACCGAGCCGGGCCCTTCTACAATGAGCAGTTCTTC.

This clonotype was observed a few times. This sequence joins TRBV15 and TRBJ1-1; no clear D. The CDR3 has 16 residues. The V and J ends lost 0 bases and 1 base respectively, with 12 bases between them. The germline gives CDR1 LNHNV, CDR2 YYDKDF (reference sequence). Written as DNA, the CDR3 is TGTGCCACCAGCAGAGACCCGGGCTGGGGGAACACTGAAGCTTTCTTT. Its protein product is CATSRDPGWGNTEAFF.

This clonotype was recorded a few times. This sequence joins TRBV7-6 and TRBJ1-3; 8 positions agree with TRBD1. The CDR3 has 15 amino acids. The V and J ends lost 5 bases and 0 bases, in that order; junction bases with no gene match: 3. CDR1 SGHVS and CDR2 FNYEAQ come from the germline V gene. CDR3 region: CASSPDRASGNTIYF. Written as DNA, the CDR3 is TGTGCCAGCAGCCCGGACAGGGCCTCTGGAAACACCATATATTTT.

There are a few counts of this clonotype. The rearrangement uses TRBV11-2 and TRBJ2-1, with D uncertain. The germline V gene encodes CDR1 SGHAT and CDR2 FQNNGV. V lost 5 bases, J lost 8 bases, and 13 bases lay in between. The CDR3 length is 13 residues. The chain's CDR3 is CASSPIWQDEQFF. The CDR3 nucleotides are TGTGCCAGCAGCCCGATCTGGCAAGATGAGCAGTTCTTC.

This clonotype was found many times. The rearrangement uses TRBV7-8 and TRBJ2-7; no clear D gene. V lost 9 bases, J lost 1 base, and 10 bases lay in between. This CDR3 has 12 amino acids. Germline lookup yields CDR1 SGHVS and CDR2 FQNEAQ. The CDR3: CASARVSYEQYF. CDR3 coding DNA: TGTGCCAGTGCTAGGGTGTCCTACGAGCAGTACTTC.

This clonotype was counted between two and nine times. The chain couples TRBV6-1 to TRBJ2-4; D might be TRBD2 (6 bases). The V end lost 1 base, the J end lost 0 bases, and 16 bases lay between the germline ends. The CDR3 runs 18 residues. Germline CDR1 reads MNHNS; CDR2 reads SASEGT. This chain's CDR3 is CASSEEEGYKLAKNIQYF. In nucleotides, the CDR3 is TGTGCCAGCAGTGAAGAGGAGGGATACAAACTAGCCAAAAACATTCAGTACTTC.

This chain uses TRBV5-6 with TRBJ2-4; tentatively, D is TRBD1 (5 bases). The CDR3 length is 12 residues. V dropped 9 bases and J dropped 8 bases, with 15 bases sitting between them. Germline V lookup: CDR1 SGHDT, CDR2 YYEEEE. CDR3 region: CATGRVNDIQYF. CDR3 coding DNA: TGTGCCACGGGCAGGGTTAATGACATTCAGTACTTC.

This clonotype occurred many times. The chain combines TRBV4-3 with TRBJ2-7; D remains unclear. V lost 0 bases, J lost 0 bases, and 6 bases lay in between. CDR1 LGHNA and CDR2 YSLEER come from the germline V gene. CDR3 length: 14 amino acids. As DNA, the CDR3 is TGCGCCAGCAGCCAAGATCGTAGCTCCTACGAGCAGTACTTC. It specifies CASSQDRSSYEQYF.

The V call is TRBV27, the J call TRBJ2-7; a weak D match, TRBD1 (5 bases). The germline V and J ends were trimmed by 2 bases and 3 bases, with 11 bases remaining between them. CDR3 size: 14 residues. The V gene's germline CDR1 is MNHEY and CDR2 SMNVEV (reference sequence). CDR3 coding DNA: TGTGCCAGCAGTTTAAGGGGCGAGCTCTACGAGCAGTACTTC. It specifies CASSLRGELYEQYF.

There are a few counts of this clonotype. The V and J genes are TRBV2 and TRBJ2-3; 13 nucleotides align to TRBD2. The CDR3 is made up of 20 amino acids. CDR1 and CDR2 (germline): SNHLY, FYNNEI. Trimming at V came to 6 bases and at J to 2 bases, leaving 17 bases not matched to a gene. For the CDR3, the DNA is TGTGCCAGCAGGGCCGGGACTAGCGGGATGGAGCCCTTCTCCACAGATACGCAGTATTTT. Protein: CASRAGTSGMEPFSTDTQYF.

There are a few counts of this clonotype. This sequence joins TRBV27 and TRBJ2-7; 13 bases agree with TRBD2. Germline CDR1 is MNHEY and CDR2 is SMNVEV (reference sequence). The length of the CDR3 is 16 residues. Germline trimming cut 0 bases from V and 2 bases from J; bases unmatched to any gene: 1. CDR3 in amino acids: CASSLSGLAGTYEQYF. CDR3 DNA: TGTGCCAGCAGTTTATCGGGACTAGCGGGAACCTACGAGCAGTACTTC.

This clonotype was seen more than once but under ten times. The V and J genes are TRBV29-1 and TRBJ2-7; a possible D gene is TRBD1 (6 bases). The ends were cut back, 0 bases at V and 3 bases at J, with 21 bases in the middle. The CDR3 is 17 amino acids. Germline CDR1 reads SQVTM; CDR2 reads ANQGSEA. Here the CDR3 reads CSVEDAARGRGGYEQYF. The CDR3 DNA reads TGCAGCGTTGAAGATGCGGCCAGGGGAAGAGGAGGCTACGAGCAGTACTTC.

This clonotype was detected many times. The rearrangement links TRBV29-1 to TRBJ2-7; tentative D call: TRBD1 (5 bases). The CDR3 spans 13 residues. Germline V gene sequence: CDR1 SQVTM, CDR2 ANQGSEA. Trimming took off 4 bases at V and 1 base at J, with 11 bases between the two ends. CDR3 DNA sequence: TGCAGCGTTGGTACAGGAACTTCCTACGAGCAGTACTTC. Its translation is CSVGTGTSYEQYF.